This TCR beta chain was retrieved from a study of T cell responses to AZD1222 COVID-19 vaccine. Study conclusions and caveats: Among those given AZD1222, only 5 to 7 were seropositive at baseline. CD4 TCRs linked to vaccination spanned spike, dominating at 160-218 and 743-854. Reportedly, nearly half of unique spike TCRs recognized epitopes outside B.1.351/B.1.1.7 mutations. The donors showed a predominance of white British ancestry and of females, with possible underestimation of clonal diversity.

The table came from immunoSEQ multiplex PCR; TCRdb's copy has only in-frame clones and leaves some out. The table lists about 180,000 clones, 85% to 90% of them singletons. To note about this clone: Antigen: not known.

Germline V gene lookup returns CDR1 MDHEN and CDR2 SYDVKM. The CDR3 is 16 residues long. The V segment lost 3 bases and the J segment 4 bases; nucleotides outside the gene matches: 9. This sequence originates from an adult who received the MenACWY meningococcal vaccine as a control. This chain joins TRBV28 and TRBJ2-1, with 7 nucleotides matching TRBD2. Sequencing used peripheral blood, obtained 28 days after the second dose of the MenACWY control vaccine. The DNA of the CDR3 is TGTGCCAGCAGTTTGGAAGGAGCGGGATCTTACAATGAGCAGTTCTTC. Translation gives CASSLEGAGSYNEQFF.